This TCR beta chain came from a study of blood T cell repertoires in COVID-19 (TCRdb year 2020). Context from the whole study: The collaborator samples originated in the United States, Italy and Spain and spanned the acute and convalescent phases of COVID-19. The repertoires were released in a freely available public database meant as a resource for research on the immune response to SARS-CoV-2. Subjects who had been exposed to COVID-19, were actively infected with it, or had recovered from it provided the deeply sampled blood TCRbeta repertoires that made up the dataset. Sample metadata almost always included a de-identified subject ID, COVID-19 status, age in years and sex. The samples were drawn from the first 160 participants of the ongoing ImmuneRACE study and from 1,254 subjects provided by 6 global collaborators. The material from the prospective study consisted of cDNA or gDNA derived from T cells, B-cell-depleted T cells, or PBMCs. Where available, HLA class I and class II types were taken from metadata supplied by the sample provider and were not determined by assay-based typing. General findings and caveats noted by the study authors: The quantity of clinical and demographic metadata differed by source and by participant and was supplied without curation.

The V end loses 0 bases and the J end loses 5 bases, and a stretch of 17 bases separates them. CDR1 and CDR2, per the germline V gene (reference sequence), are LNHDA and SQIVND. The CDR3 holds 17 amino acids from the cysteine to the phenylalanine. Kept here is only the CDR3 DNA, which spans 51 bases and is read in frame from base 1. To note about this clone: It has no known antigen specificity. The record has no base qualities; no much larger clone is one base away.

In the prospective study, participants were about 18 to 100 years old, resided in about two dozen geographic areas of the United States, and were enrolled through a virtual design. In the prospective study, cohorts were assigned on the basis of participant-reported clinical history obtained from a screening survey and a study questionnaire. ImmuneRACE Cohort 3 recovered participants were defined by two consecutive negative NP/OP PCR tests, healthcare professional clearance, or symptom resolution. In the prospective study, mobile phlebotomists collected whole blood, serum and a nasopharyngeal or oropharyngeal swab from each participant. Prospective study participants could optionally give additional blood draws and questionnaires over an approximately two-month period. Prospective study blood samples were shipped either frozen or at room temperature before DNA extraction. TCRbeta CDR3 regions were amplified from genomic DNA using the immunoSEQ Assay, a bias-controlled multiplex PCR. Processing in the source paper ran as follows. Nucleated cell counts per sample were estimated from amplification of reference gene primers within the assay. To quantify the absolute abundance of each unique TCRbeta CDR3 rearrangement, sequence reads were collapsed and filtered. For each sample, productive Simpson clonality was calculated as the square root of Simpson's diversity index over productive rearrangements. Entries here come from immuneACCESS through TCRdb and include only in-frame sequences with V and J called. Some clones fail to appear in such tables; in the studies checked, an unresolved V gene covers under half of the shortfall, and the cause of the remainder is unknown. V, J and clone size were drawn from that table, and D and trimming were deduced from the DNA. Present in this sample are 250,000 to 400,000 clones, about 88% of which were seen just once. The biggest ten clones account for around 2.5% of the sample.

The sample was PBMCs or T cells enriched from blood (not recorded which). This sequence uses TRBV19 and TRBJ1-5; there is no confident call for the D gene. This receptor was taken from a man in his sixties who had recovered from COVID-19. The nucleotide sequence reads TGTGCCAGTAGTATAGATCTTTGGGCTGAGGGCTATCAGCCCCAGCATTTT. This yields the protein CASSIDLWAEGYQPQHF.